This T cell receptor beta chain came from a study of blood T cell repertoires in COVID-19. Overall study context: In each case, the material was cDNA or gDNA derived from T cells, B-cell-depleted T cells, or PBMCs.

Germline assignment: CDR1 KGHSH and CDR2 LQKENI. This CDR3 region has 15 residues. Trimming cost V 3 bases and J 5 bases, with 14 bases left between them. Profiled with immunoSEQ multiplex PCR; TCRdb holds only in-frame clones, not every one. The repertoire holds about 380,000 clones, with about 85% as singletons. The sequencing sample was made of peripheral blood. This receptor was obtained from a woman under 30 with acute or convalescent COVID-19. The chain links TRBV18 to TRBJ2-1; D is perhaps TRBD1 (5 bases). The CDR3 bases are TGTGCCAGCTCACCTAGGGGTCAGATGAACAATGAGCAGTTCTTC. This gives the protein CASSPRGQMNNEQFF.